This TCR beta chain appears in the sequencing data of a study of blood T cell repertoires in COVID-19 (dated by TCRdb to about 2020). Regarding the research as a whole: Collaborator samples came from the United States, Italy and Spain and covered acute and convalescent phases of COVID-19. The prospective study material was composed of cDNA or gDNA derived from T cells, B-cell-depleted T cells, or PBMCs. The dataset comprised deeply sampled blood TCRbeta repertoires from subjects exposed to, actively infected with, or recovered from COVID-19. A freely available public database, intended as a resource for researchers studying the immune response to SARS-CoV-2, is where the repertoires were released. The samples were drawn from two sources: the first 160 participants of the ongoing ImmuneRACE study, and 950 to 1,500 subjects contributed by 6 global collaborators. Nearly every sample came with metadata listing a de-identified subject ID, COVID-19 status, age in years and sex. Where available, HLA class I and class II types were obtained from metadata supplied by the sample provider rather than from assay-based typing. Overall results and qualifications from the work: The amount of clinical and demographic metadata varied by source and participant and was provided uncurated.

One collaborating source in Seattle enrolled patients during active infection and followed them longitudinally through the course of disease. Each collaborating institution followed its own protocols to collect whole blood in K2EDTA tubes. For TCRbeta analysis, collaborator samples were shipped as frozen whole blood, as isolated PBMCs, or as DNA extracted from either sample type. TCRbeta CDR3 regions were amplified from genomic DNA using the immunoSEQ Assay, a bias-controlled multiplex PCR. On the study's bioinformatics: Nucleated cell counts per sample were estimated from amplification of reference gene primers within the assay. To quantify the absolute abundance of each unique TCRbeta CDR3 rearrangement, sequence reads were collapsed and filtered. Productive Simpson clonality was computed per sample as the square root of Simpson's diversity index over productive rearrangements. Imported from immuneACCESS, the table was reduced by TCRdb to in-frame sequences with V and J called. These copies leave out some clones; in studies compared against another copy, an unresolved V gene accounts for under half, and the cause of the remainder is not known. V, J and clone size reflect that table, while D and trimming were determined from the DNA. The sample contains 350,000 or so clones, more than 70% of them found a single time. 1.5% to 2% of the sample lies in the top ten.

The germline V gene sets CDR1 to SGHNT and CDR2 to YENEEA. The CDR3 contains 14 residues, cysteine and phenylalanine counted. Left in the record is the CDR3 DNA by itself, 42 bases read in frame from the first base. Trimming takes 5 bases from V and 4 bases from J, and the germline ends sit 11 bases apart. In the case of this clone: Its cognate antigen has yet to be identified. Nothing much larger sits one base from this clone, and base qualities are not available.

What was sequenced was peripheral blood. The chain is assembled from TRBV11-3 and TRBJ2-2; TRBD1 could be the D gene, as 6 bases match. This TCR was sampled from a woman aged 25 to 39 with COVID-19, enrolled during active disease. CDR3 sequence: CASSPGQPTGELFF. The base sequence is TGTGCCAGCAGCCCCGGACAGCCCACCGGGGAGCTGTTTTTT.